This entry lists 8 T cell receptor beta chains sequenced from one sample in a study of blood T cells in healthy people across ages. Next came a second PCR, run for about 7 to 12 cycles, which used a sample-barcoded 5' primer along with a J-beta primer mix. MiXCR, applied by TCRdb to the 5' RACE reads, yields one record per CDR3 protein. The sample includes about 760,000 distinct CDR3 sequences, 56% of them seen just once. The material sequenced was blood. The receptors were sampled from a middle-aged man in good health.

The chain couples TRBV29-1 to TRBJ2-5; TRBD2 aligns across 7 bases. J was trimmed by 7 bases and V by 7 bases; bases with no gene match: 12. Germline loops: CDR1 SQVTM, CDR2 ANQGSEA. The CDR3 runs 13 residues. The CDR3 DNA follows: TGCAGCGCCCTAAGGGAGGGCGCGGGGACCCAGTACTTC. Encoded protein: CSALREGAGTQYF. The whole variable domain, remainder taken from reference TRBV29-1 and TRBJ2-5, is SAVISQKPSRDICQRGTSLTIQCQVDSQVTMMFWYRQQPGQSLTLIATANQGSEATYESGFVIDKFPISRPNLTFSTLTVSNMSPEDSSIYLCSALREGAGTQYFGPGTRLLVL.

This clonotype showed up just a few times. The V gene is TRBV4-2, the J gene TRBJ1-5; 10 positions match TRBD1. CDR3 size: 15 residues. The germline V gene encodes CDR1 LGHNA and CDR2 YNFKEQ. V shed 4 bases, J shed 6 bases, and the junction held 6 bases outside the gene matches. CDR3 protein: CASSRDRGGGQPQHF. The CDR3 nucleotides read TGTGCCAGCAGCCGGGACAGGGGTGGTGGTCAGCCCCAGCATTTT.

The chain joins TRBV30 to TRBJ2-3; either TRBD1 or TRBD2 may fit D (5 bases each). The CDR3 loop spans 15 amino acids. V was trimmed by 0 bases and J by 8 bases, leaving 18 bases between them. Germline V gene sequence: CDR1 GTSNPN, CDR2 SVGIG (reference sequence). The CDR3: CAWSVLDRSLGTQYF. CDR3 coding DNA: TGTGCCTGGAGTGTACTAGACAGATCCTTGGGTACGCAGTATTTT. The whole variable domain, filled in from reference TRBV30 and TRBJ2-3, reads SQTIHQWPATLVQPVGSPLSLECTVEGTSNPNLYWYRQAAGRGLQLLFYSVGIGQISSEVPQNLSASRPQDRQFILSSKKLLLSDSGFYLCAWSVLDRSLGTQYFGPGTRLTVL.

Details on this clonotype: A much larger clone lies a single base off, so this may be a read error. V is TRBV28 and J is TRBJ2-4; D is uncertain. The DNA end favors TRBJ2-7, so the J call may be wrong. Germline V lookup: CDR1 MDHEN, CDR2 SYDVKM. The CDR3 runs 17 residues. In DNA form, the CDR3 reads TGTGCCGGCAGTTTAAGTCACAGCTACTCAGACTCCTACGAGCAGTACTTC. Translated, it gives CAGSLSHSYSDSYEQYF.

This clonotype has a handful of counts. The V gene is TRBV21-1, the J gene TRBJ2-6; TRBD2, the D gene given by the table, was not confirmed from the DNA. TRBV21-1 is a known pseudogene. This CDR3 has 16 residues. Here the CDR3 DNA reads TGTGCCAGCAATTGCGGACTCCGTCCTGGGGCCAACGTCCTGACTTTC. Residues: CASNCGLRPGANVLTF.

The chain links TRBV3-1 to TRBJ2-3, with 13 positions matching TRBD2. The CDR3 is 16 amino acids. The trim removed 4 bases at V and 8 bases at J, leaving 9 bases unmatched. The germline V gene encodes CDR1 LGHDT and CDR2 YNNKEL (reference sequence). The CDR3: CASSPGTSGVRGTQYF. The CDR3 region has the DNA TGTGCCAGCAGCCCCGGGACTAGCGGGGTGCGAGGTACGCAGTATTTT.

This clonotype was counted between two and nine times. This chain connects TRBV28 to TRBJ2-6, with a possible D match to TRBD1 (6 bases). Germline CDR1 MDHEN, CDR2 SYDVKM. V lost 6 bases to trimming and J lost 0 bases, with 12 bases between them. The CDR3 covers 16 residues. CDR3 residues: CASRQGTNSGANVLTF. The CDR3 region has the DNA TGTGCCAGCAGACAGGGTACTAACTCTGGGGCCAACGTCCTGACTTTC. Full variable domain (missing parts from reference TRBV28 and TRBJ2-6): DVKVTQSSRYLVKRTGEKVFLECVQDMDHENMFWYRQDPGLGLRLIYFSYDVKMKEKGDIPEGYSVSREKKERFSLILESASTNQTSMYLCASRQGTNSGANVLTFGAGSRLTVL.

The V and J genes are TRBV6-5 and TRBJ2-7, with 11 bases fitting TRBD2. The CDR3 covers 16 residues. The V gene's germline CDR1 is MNHEY and CDR2 SVGAGI. The trim removed 6 bases at V and 5 bases at J, leaving 12 bases unmatched. CDR3 in DNA: TGTGCCAGCAGGAAACTAGCGGGAGTGGGGGGTCACGAGCAGTACTTC. Translating it yields CASRKLAGVGGHEQYF.